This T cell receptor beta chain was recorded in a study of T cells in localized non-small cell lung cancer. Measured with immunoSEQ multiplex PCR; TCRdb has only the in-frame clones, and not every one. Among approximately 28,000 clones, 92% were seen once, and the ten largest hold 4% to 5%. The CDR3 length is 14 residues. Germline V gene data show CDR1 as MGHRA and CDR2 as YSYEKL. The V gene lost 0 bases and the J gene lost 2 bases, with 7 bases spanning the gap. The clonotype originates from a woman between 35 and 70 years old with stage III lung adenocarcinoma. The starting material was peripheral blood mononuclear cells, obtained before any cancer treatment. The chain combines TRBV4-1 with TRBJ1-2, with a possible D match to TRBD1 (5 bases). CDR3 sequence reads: CASSQDWGNYGYTF. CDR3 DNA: TGCGCCAGCAGCCAAGATTGGGGGAACTATGGCTACACCTTC.